This TCR beta chain was obtained from a study of blood T cell repertoires in COVID-19. CDR1 LGHDT and CDR2 YNNKEL come from the germline V gene (reference sequence). This CDR3 comprises 16 residues. Trimming stripped 2 bases from V and 11 bases from J, with 19 bases between. The repertoire was sequenced with immunoSEQ multiplex PCR; TCRdb's copy has only in-frame clones and lacks some. The table records approximately 210,000 clones, about 85% of them present only once. The sample taken for sequencing was peripheral blood. The sequence was collected from a woman of 80 years or more with COVID-19, enrolled during active disease. The rearrangement links TRBV3-1 (or the pseudogene TRBV3-2) to TRBJ1-6, with D perhaps matching TRBD1 (5 bases). The CDR3 nucleotides are TGTGCCAGCAGCCAATCCAGACAGACGCTCCGGGCACCCCTCCACTTT. The encoded protein is CASSQSRQTLRAPLHF.